This T cell receptor (beta chain) derives from a study of T cell responses to AZD1222 COVID-19 vaccine. CDR1 is KGHDR and CDR2 is SFDVKD in the germline V gene. The CDR3 totals 15 residues. V lost 4 bases, J lost 6 bases, and 6 bases stayed unmatched. Concerning this clone itself: What it binds is not known.

Study-wide points: Spike-specific TCR breadth and depth were elevated following two AZD1222 doses.

Here immunoSEQ multiplex PCR was the method, and the copy in TCRdb shows in-frame clones only, minus some. The repertoire has tens of thousands of clones, around 85% of them found once; the top ten carry about 20%. This chain uses TRBV24-1 with TRBJ2-1, with 9 bases lining up with TRBD2. This receptor was identified in an adult in good health. The material was peripheral blood, obtained on day 0 of MenACWY control vaccination. The CDR3 protein is CATSDRSGGFNEQFF. As DNA, the CDR3 is TGTGCCACCAGTGACCGTAGCGGGGGCTTCAATGAGCAGTTCTTC.